These 25 T cell receptor beta chains originate from one sample sequenced in a study of OX40 agonist ivuxolimab in advanced cancers. Libraries were made using the immunoSEQ multiplex PCR assay. This is the immuneACCESS table as TCRdb keeps it, with only in-frame sequences that have V and J called. A part of the clones is gone; compared with another copy, unresolved V genes explain less than half, and the rest is unexplained. For this sample there are about 48,000 clones; around 90% appear just once. The ten largest clones represent approximately 6.7% of the sample. The source material was CD4+ or CD8+ T cells sorted from blood, sampled in a trial of the OX40 agonist ivuxolimab. The receptor source for this set is an adult with an advanced solid tumor such as melanoma, head and neck, liver or kidney cancer.

V and J are TRBV7-2 and TRBJ2-1; D is possibly TRBD2 (6 bases). V gave up 5 bases and J gave up 10 bases, with 15 bases separating them. In germline, CDR1 is SGHTA, CDR2 FQGNSA. This CDR3 is built from 13 residues. CDR3 region: CASSRGVLGEQFF. CDR3 sequence (DNA): TGTGCCAGCAGCCGCGGGGTCCTGGGAGAGCAGTTCTTC.

The chain couples TRBV7-9 to TRBJ1-2; the D is unclear. This CDR3 has 11 amino acids. Trimming shortened V by 3 bases and J by 3 bases, and 2 bases separated the two germline ends. Germline V lookup: CDR1 SEHNR, CDR2 FQNEAQ (reference sequence). The CDR3 DNA is TGTGCCAGCAGCTTGGACTATGGCTACACCTTC. It yields the protein CASSLDYGYTF.

The CDR3 coding sequence is TGTGCCAGCAGCTTGTACGGGGGATCCGGGGAGCTGTTTTTT. It specifies CASSLYGGSGELFF. J is TRBJ2-2 and V is TRBV5-6; tentative D call: TRBD2 (6 bases). There are 14 residues in the CDR3. The V end was cut by 1 base, the J end by 6 bases, with 10 bases between. Per the germline V gene, CDR1 is SGHDT and CDR2 is YYEEEE.

The V call is TRBV19, the J call TRBJ2-2; no clear D gene. The CDR3 runs 12 residues. CDR1 LNHDA and CDR2 SQIVND come from the germline V gene (reference sequence). V was shortened by 3 bases and J by 10 bases, with 9 bases between the two germline ends. The CDR3 sequence is CASSIASAELFF. For the CDR3, the DNA is TGTGCCAGTAGTATCGCTTCCGCGGAGCTGTTTTTT.

This clone was detected only once. The V gene is TRBV15, the J gene TRBJ1-6, with TRBD1 identical over 8 bases. V gave up 3 bases and J gave up 4 bases; unmatched junction bases: 11. CDR3 length: 18 amino acids. CDR1 and CDR2 (germline): LNHNV, YYDKDF (reference sequence). CDR3 residues: CATSRDLSGGSYNSPLHF. The CDR3 DNA follows: TGTGCCACCAGCAGGGACCTTTCAGGGGGCTCTTATAATTCACCCCTCCACTTT.

The chain employs TRBV30 and TRBJ2-3; 9 bases fit TRBD2. This CDR3 spans 16 amino acids. After removal of 0 bases from V and 1 base from J, the junction contained 5 bases not matched to a gene. CDR1 and CDR2 from the germline V gene are GTSNPN and SVGIG (reference sequence). The CDR3 DNA sequence: TGTGCCTGGAGTGTCCCCGCGGGGGGGGGCACAGATACGCAGTATTTT. This translates into CAWSVPAGGGTDTQYF.

The chain couples TRBV11-2 to TRBJ2-1; D is undetermined. This CDR3 region has 13 residues. The germline V gene has CDR1 SGHAT and CDR2 FQNNGV. V dropped 1 base and J dropped 6 bases, with 7 bases sitting between them. The CDR3 sequence is CASSLVRVNEQFF. CDR3 sequence (DNA): TGTGCCAGCAGCTTAGTCCGTGTCAATGAGCAGTTCTTC.

This chain uses TRBV5-5 with TRBJ1-4; no definite D call. The germline V gene has CDR1 SGHKS and CDR2 YYEKEE (reference sequence). Trimming shortened V by 4 bases and J by 7 bases, and 17 bases separated the two germline ends. The CDR3 is made up of 15 amino acids. CDR3 region: CASSVGLGSGEKLFF. CDR3 DNA: TGTGCCAGCAGCGTGGGGTTGGGATCTGGTGAAAAACTGTTTTTT.

The chain's CDR3 is CASSHWDGYTGELFF. In DNA form, the CDR3 reads TGTGCCAGCAGCCATTGGGACGGATACACCGGGGAGCTGTTTTTT. The chain links TRBV7-9 to TRBJ2-2, with D perhaps assigned TRBD1 or TRBD2 (5 bases each). The CDR3 has 15 residues. The germline V gene encodes CDR1 SEHNR and CDR2 FQNEAQ (reference sequence). V shed 5 bases and J shed 3 bases, with 13 bases lying between them. Full variable domain (rest looked up from reference TRBV7-9 and TRBJ2-2): DTGVSQNPRHKITKRGQNVTFRCDPISEHNRLYWYRQTLGQGPEFLTYFQNEAQLEKSRLLSDRFSAERPKGSFSTLEIQRTEQGDSAMYLCASSHWDGYTGELFFGEGSRLTVL.

The chain is built from TRBV30 and TRBJ2-5; D gene ambiguous. From germline, CDR1 is GTSNPN and CDR2 SVGIG (reference sequence). V shed 2 bases and J shed 5 bases, with 12 bases lying between them. The CDR3 is 13 residues long. DNA for the CDR3: TGTGCCTGGAGTTGGCTGAACCCGGAGACCCAGTACTTC. This gives the protein CAWSWLNPETQYF.

This clone has more than one count but fewer than ten. CDR3 in DNA: TGTGCCAGCAGTGAGACTAGCGGGGGCACAGATACGCAGTATTTT. It codes for CASSETSGGTDTQYF. The V call is TRBV6-4, the J call TRBJ2-3; 11 positions match TRBD2. The V and J ends lost 3 bases and 1 base, in that order; junction bases with no gene match: 0. The germline CDR1 and CDR2 sequences are MRHNA and SNTAGT. The CDR3 length is 15 residues.

The CDR3 DNA reads TGCGCCAGTACTAAGGGCCCTGAAGCTTTCTTT. Its protein is CASTKGPEAFF. The V and J genes are TRBV4-1 and TRBJ1-1; unclear D gene. Germline-derived CDR1 and CDR2 are MGHRA and YSYEKL. The V end lost 9 bases, the J end lost 6 bases, and 11 bases lay between the germline ends. CDR3 length equals 11 residues.

Note on this clone: Different DNA sequences within this sample yield the same CDR3. This chain uses TRBV27 with TRBJ1-6; the D is unclear. The CDR3 contains 12 residues. V dropped 6 bases and J dropped 1 base, with 1 base sitting between them. Germline values: CDR1 MNHEY, CDR2 SMNVEV (reference sequence). In DNA, the CDR3 is TGTGCCAGCAGGTCCTATAATTCACCCCTCCACTTT. It encodes CASRSYNSPLHF.

This rearrangement joins TRBV4-1 to TRBJ2-1, with TRBD2 matching over 9 bases. This CDR3 is 17 amino acids long. The germline V gene encodes CDR1 MGHRA and CDR2 YSYEKL. Unmatched junction bases numbered 12, after V lost 1 base and J lost 8 bases. CDR3 sequence reads: CASSQVASGGGADEQFF. As DNA, the CDR3 is TGCGCCAGCAGCCAAGTTGCGTCGGGCGGGGGGGCCGATGAGCAGTTCTTC.

This chain uses TRBV5-1 with TRBJ2-3; 11 positions agree with TRBD2. Germline lookup yields CDR1 SGHRS and CDR2 YFSETQ. Trimming cost V 4 bases and J 6 bases; bases outside gene matches: 13. The CDR3 runs to 17 residues. For the CDR3, the DNA is TGCGCCAGCAGCCCTATAGGACTAGCGGGTACGGTGGATACGCAGTATTTT. Protein sequence: CASSPIGLAGTVDTQYF.

The rearrangement links TRBV27 to TRBJ1-5; TRBD1 agrees at 7 bases. V was pared by 6 bases and J by 0 bases, with 5 bases of the junction left unmatched. This CDR3 is built from 15 residues. Germline V lookup: CDR1 MNHEY, CDR2 SMNVEV (reference sequence). The chain's CDR3 is CASRGTEHSNQPQHF. CDR3 sequence (DNA): TGTGCCAGCAGGGGGACAGAACATAGCAATCAGCCCCAGCATTTT.

This clone appeared once. This CDR3 is also generated by other DNA sequences in the sample. V and J are TRBV28 and TRBJ1-1; D not resolved. The CDR3 is 13 residues long. Germline lookup yields CDR1 MDHEN and CDR2 SYDVKM. Between the trimmed V and J ends, which lost 2 bases and 1 base, there was a span of 5 bases. The CDR3 coding sequence is TGTGCCAGCAGTTTAGGTCAGAACACTGAAGCTTTCTTT. The encoded protein is CASSLGQNTEAFF.

V and J are TRBV4-1 and TRBJ2-4; D possibly corresponds to TRBD1 (6 bases). The ends were cut back, 0 bases at V and 12 bases at J, with 18 bases in the middle. This CDR3 region has 15 residues. Germline V gives CDR1 MGHRA, CDR2 YSYEKL. CDR3 in amino acids: CASSQDRAGEQGQYF. CDR3 DNA: TGCGCCAGCAGCCAAGATAGAGCAGGGGAACAGGGTCAGTACTTC.

The chain uses TRBV6-6 and TRBJ2-7, with D unclear. Trimming took 0 bases from V and 5 from J, leaving 14 bases between them. Germline V gene lookup returns CDR1 MNHNY and CDR2 SVGAGI (reference sequence). This CDR3 is 15 amino acids long. CDR3 protein: CASSYSGQLNDEQYV. The CDR3 DNA reads TGTGCCAGCAGTTACTCTGGGCAGCTGAATGACGAGCAGTACGTC.

The chain employs TRBV2 and TRBJ2-3; D possibly corresponds to TRBD2 (6 bases). V was trimmed by 5 bases and J by 0 bases, leaving 12 bases between them. This CDR3 comprises 15 residues. The germline V gene encodes CDR1 SNHLY and CDR2 FYNNEI. The CDR3 loop is CASSSGTASTDTQYF. The CDR3 nucleotides are TGTGCCAGCAGTTCGGGGACTGCTAGCACAGATACGCAGTATTTT.

The chain links TRBV5-8 to TRBJ1-2; 7 nucleotides align to TRBD1. There are 16 residues in the CDR3. Germline V gives CDR1 SGHTS, CDR2 YDEGEE. The V and J ends lost 4 bases and 2 bases, in that order; junction bases with no gene match: 11. The CDR3 sequence is CASSRPYRGVNYGYTF. CDR3 coding DNA: TGTGCCAGCAGCCGCCCTTACAGGGGTGTCAACTATGGCTACACCTTC.

The chain carries TRBV30 and TRBJ1-5; 7 bases line up with TRBD1. V lost 3 bases to trimming and J lost 6 bases; unmatched junction nucleotides: 8. The CDR3 is made up of 14 amino acids. Germline assignment: CDR1 GTSNPN and CDR2 SVGIG (reference sequence). The CDR3 bases are TGTGCCTGGAGCGAGACAGGGCCGATTCAGCCCCAGCATTTT. Encoded protein: CAWSETGPIQPQHF.

V usage is TRBV4-1 and J usage is TRBJ2-5; perhaps TRBD1 as D (6 bases). The CDR3 has 16 amino acids. Germline values: CDR1 MGHRA, CDR2 YSYEKL. V lost 0 bases, J lost 4 bases, and 15 bases lay in between. This CDR3 reads CASSQEPPGVGETQYF. The CDR3 nucleotides are TGCGCCAGCAGCCAAGAGCCGCCAGGGGTAGGAGAGACCCAGTACTTC.

V is TRBV7-9 and J is TRBJ2-1; TRBD2 agrees at 10 bases. The CDR3 covers 15 residues. CDR1 and CDR2 from the germline V gene are SEHNR and FQNEAQ (reference sequence). Trimming removed 4 bases from V and 4 bases from J; junction bases left unmatched: 4. The CDR3 sequence is CASSSAGGLYNEQFF. In DNA form, the CDR3 reads TGTGCCAGCAGCTCAGCGGGGGGGCTGTACAATGAGCAGTTCTTC.

The V call is TRBV7-9, the J call TRBJ1-1; D perhaps matches TRBD1 (5 bases). Between the trimmed V and J ends, which lost 7 bases and 1 base, there was a span of 19 bases. From germline, CDR1 is SEHNR and CDR2 FQNEAQ (reference sequence). The CDR3 has 16 amino acids. The CDR3 DNA is TGTGCCAGCACGACCAACCGACAGTCCTCGAACACTGAAGCTTTCTTT. This codes for CASTTNRQSSNTEAFF.